This T cell receptor (beta chain) was captured in a study of CD4+ T cells in melanoma. This clone was counted a single time. Clones were read by immunoSEQ multiplex PCR, and TCRdb kept only the in-frame ones, dropping some. Here the sample spans over 130,000 clones, 80% to 95% being singletons. Trimming took off 1 base at V and 10 bases at J, with 12 bases between the two ends. This CDR3 region has 13 residues. Germline CDR1 and CDR2: SGHDT and YYEEEE. V and J are TRBV5-6 and TRBJ2-1; D tentatively fits TRBD1 or TRBD2 (5 bases each). This TCR was recovered from a human donor with melanoma. CDR3 in amino acids: CASSLQSRGEQFF. CDR3 sequence (DNA): TGTGCCAGCAGCTTGCAGTCCCGGGGCGAGCAGTTCTTC.